What follows are 13 T cell receptor beta chains derived from one specimen sequenced in a study of CD8+ T cells in alopecia areata. Indicated treatment: oral pan-JAK inhibitor, 5-10 mg twice daily. RNA extraction and reverse transcription yielded cDNA as sequencing template. The method was immunoSEQ multiplex PCR; TCRdb's version includes in-frame clones alone and lacks a portion of them. The sample consists of 200,000 to 250,000 clones, around three fifths of them appearing once. Sequenced here: CD4+ T cells sorted from blood, sampled at week 4, from a patient treated with tofacitinib. Receptors originate from a human donor with alopecia areata.

This clone was found a few times. This rearrangement joins TRBV29-1 to TRBJ2-3; 9 bases align to TRBD1. CDR1 is SQVTM, CDR2 ANQGSEA, per germline. Trimming cost V 6 bases and J 6 bases; bases outside gene matches: 1. The CDR3 is made up of 11 amino acids. The chain's CDR3 is CSVTGGDTQYF. CDR3 bases: TGCAGCGTGACAGGGGGGGATACGCAGTATTTT.

The V gene is TRBV2, the J gene TRBJ2-1, with 10 bases matching TRBD2. V was clipped by 10 bases and J by 5 bases; unmatched bases: 5. CDR1 is SNHLY and CDR2 is FYNNEI in the germline V gene. CDR3 length: 13 amino acids. CDR3 amino acids: CATSSGGHNEQFF. CDR3 DNA: TGTGCCACCTCTAGCGGGGGACACAATGAGCAGTTCTTC.

This clone has just one count. The chain's CDR3 is CAWSFAGGRNEQFF. CDR3 nucleotide sequence: TGTGCCTGGAGTTTCGCGGGGGGGCGGAATGAGCAGTTCTTC. The chain joins TRBV30 to TRBJ2-1, with TRBD2 matching 9 bases. The CDR3 has 14 residues. Germline CDR1 is GTSNPN and CDR2 is SVGIG (reference sequence). Trimming at V came to 2 bases and at J to 7 bases, leaving 6 bases not matched to a gene.

In this sample, this clone turned up a few times. V is TRBV18 and J is TRBJ1-3; D may be TRBD1 (6 bases). The CDR3 covers 19 residues. Deletions cut 3 bases from V and 3 bases from J, with 24 bases between. The germline V gene has CDR1 KGHSH and CDR2 LQKENI. The CDR3 is CASSPLRGALPSDGNTIYF. In nucleotides, the CDR3 is TGTGCCAGCTCACCGCTGCGGGGGGCTCTCCCTTCGGATGGAAACACCATATATTTT.

This clone appeared a few times. CDR3 region: CASSLAENTEAFF. CDR3 sequence (DNA): TGTGCCAGCAGCTTAGCAGAGAACACTGAAGCTTTCTTT. The chain employs TRBV7-9 and TRBJ1-1, with D uncertain. The V end lost 0 bases, the J end lost 1 base, and 3 bases lay between the germline ends. The CDR3 is 13 amino acids. CDR1 SEHNR and CDR2 FQNEAQ come from the germline V gene (reference sequence).

This clone was recorded once. V is TRBV11-1 and J is TRBJ2-5, with a weak D call TRBD1 (7 bases). V lost 6 bases, J lost 4 bases, and 12 bases lay in between. The CDR3 extends over 13 amino acids. The germline V gene has CDR1 SGHAT and CDR2 FQDESV (reference sequence). Written as DNA, the CDR3 is TGTGCCAGCAGGGAGGGGGCAAGAGAGACCCAGTACTTC. It is translated as CASREGARETQYF. Together with reference TRBV11-1 and TRBJ2-5, the CDR3 gives the full variable domain: EAEVAQSPRYKITEKSQAVAFWCDPISGHATLYWYRQILGQGPELLVQFQDESVVDDSQLPKDRFSAERLKGVDSTLKIQPAELGDSAMYLCASREGARETQYFGPGTRLLVL.

Turning to this clone: This same CDR3 is encoded by further DNA sequences in the sample. The gene calls are TRBV29-1 and TRBJ2-7; D is uncertain. Trimming removed 3 bases from V and 3 bases from J, with 9 bases in between. The CDR3 contains 12 residues. The germline V gene has CDR1 SQVTM and CDR2 ANQGSEA. As DNA, the CDR3 is TGCAGCGTTGATTCTGGGAACTACGAGCAGTACTTC. It codes for CSVDSGNYEQYF.

DNA for the CDR3: TGCGCCAGCATTCTCTTCACCGGGACAGGGAACCAAGAGACCCAGTACTTC. Its translation is CASILFTGTGNQETQYF. The chain is built from TRBV23-1 and TRBJ2-5, with 9 bases identical to TRBD1. TRBV23-1 is an ORF, and what it does is uncertain. V was clipped by 7 bases and J by 0 bases; unmatched bases: 12. The CDR3 runs to 17 residues.

There are a few counts of this clone. The CDR3 reads CASSRGEETQYF. Written as DNA, the CDR3 is TGTGCCAGCTCGAGGGGAGAAGAGACCCAGTACTTC. This chain links TRBV5-6 with TRBJ2-5; D may be TRBD1 or TRBD2 (5 bases each). The CDR3 has 12 residues. Germline V gene sequence: CDR1 SGHDT, CDR2 YYEEEE. Trimming pared 7 bases from V and 3 bases from J, leaving 10 bases between. Complete variable domain (other parts from reference TRBV5-6 and TRBJ2-5): DAGVTQSPTHLIKTRGQQVTLRCSPKSGHDTVSWYQQALGQGPQFIFQYYEEEERQRGNFPDRFSGHQFPNYSSELNVNALLLGDSALYLCASSRGEETQYFGPGTRLLVL.

The chain uses TRBV6-5 and TRBJ1-1, with D possibly being TRBD1 (6 bases). V was pared by 0 bases and J by 0 bases, with 11 bases between. Germline V gene lookup returns CDR1 MNHEY and CDR2 SVGAGI. The CDR3 has 16 amino acids. CDR3 nucleotides: TGTGCCAGCAGTTACTCGAGTCCAGGGGTGAACACTGAAGCTTTCTTT. Translation gives CASSYSSPGVNTEAFF.

Concerning this clone: Mismatch with germline at one junction end may stem from a read error. The chain links TRBV7-2 to TRBJ2-1, with D perhaps assigned TRBD1 or TRBD2 (7 bases each). Germline lookup yields CDR1 SGHTA and CDR2 FQGNSA. The CDR3 contains 14 residues. The chain's CDR3 is CASSQDQGGNGQFF. The CDR3 DNA reads as TGTGCCAGCAGCCAAGACCAGGGGGGGAATGGGCAGTTCTTC.

The chain has TRBV4-2 and TRBJ2-1; D possibly uses TRBD1 or TRBD2 (6 bases each). CDR1 and CDR2 (germline): LGHNA, YNFKEQ. V was cut by 1 base and J by 7 bases, with 17 bases left in between. The length of the CDR3 is 16 residues. The CDR3 here is CASSQGVGGPANEQFF. CDR3 nucleotide sequence: TGTGCCAGCAGCCAAGGGGTGGGGGGCCCGGCAAATGAGCAGTTCTTC.

The chain uses TRBV7-2 and TRBJ2-3, with 7 positions matching TRBD2. V lost 5 bases, J lost 1 base, and 3 bases stayed unmatched. Germline lookup yields CDR1 SGHTA and CDR2 FQGNSA. This CDR3 spans 14 amino acids. The CDR3 sequence is CASSLSGGTDTQYF. The DNA for the CDR3 is TGTGCCAGCAGCCTAAGCGGGGGCACAGATACGCAGTATTTT. Full variable domain (missing parts from reference TRBV7-2 and TRBJ2-3): GAGVSQSPSNKVTEKGKDVELRCDPISGHTALYWYRQSLGQGLEFLIYFQGNSAPDKSGLPSDRFSAERTGGSVSTLTIQRTQQEDSAVYLCASSLSGGTDTQYFGPGTRLTVL.